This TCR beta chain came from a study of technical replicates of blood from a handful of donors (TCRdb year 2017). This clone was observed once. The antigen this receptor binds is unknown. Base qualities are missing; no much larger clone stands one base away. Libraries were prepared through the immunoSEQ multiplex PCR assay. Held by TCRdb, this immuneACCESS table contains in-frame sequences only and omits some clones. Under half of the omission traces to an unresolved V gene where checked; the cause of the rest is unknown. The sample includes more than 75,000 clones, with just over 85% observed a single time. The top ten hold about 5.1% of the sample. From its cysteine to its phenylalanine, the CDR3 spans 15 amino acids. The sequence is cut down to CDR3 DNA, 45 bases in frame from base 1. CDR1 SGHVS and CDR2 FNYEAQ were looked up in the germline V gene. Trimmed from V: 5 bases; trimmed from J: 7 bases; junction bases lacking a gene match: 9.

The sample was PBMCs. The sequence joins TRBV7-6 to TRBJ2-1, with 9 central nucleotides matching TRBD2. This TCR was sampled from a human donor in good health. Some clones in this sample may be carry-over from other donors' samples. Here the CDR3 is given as CASSVGRGGRNEQFF. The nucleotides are TGTGCCAGCAGCGTGGGGCGGGGGGGCAGGAATGAGCAGTTCTTC.